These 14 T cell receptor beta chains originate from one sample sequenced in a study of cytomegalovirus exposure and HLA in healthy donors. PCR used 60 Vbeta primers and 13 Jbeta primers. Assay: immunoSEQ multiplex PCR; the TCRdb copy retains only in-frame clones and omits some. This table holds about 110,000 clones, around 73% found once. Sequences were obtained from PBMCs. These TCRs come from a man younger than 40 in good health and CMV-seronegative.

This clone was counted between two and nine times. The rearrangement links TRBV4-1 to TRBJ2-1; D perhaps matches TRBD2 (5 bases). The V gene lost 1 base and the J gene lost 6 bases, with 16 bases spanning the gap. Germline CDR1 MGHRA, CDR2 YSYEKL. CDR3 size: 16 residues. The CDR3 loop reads CASSQGLDRGSNEQFF. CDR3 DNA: TGCGCCAGCAGCCAAGGATTGGACCGGGGTAGCAATGAGCAGTTCTTC.

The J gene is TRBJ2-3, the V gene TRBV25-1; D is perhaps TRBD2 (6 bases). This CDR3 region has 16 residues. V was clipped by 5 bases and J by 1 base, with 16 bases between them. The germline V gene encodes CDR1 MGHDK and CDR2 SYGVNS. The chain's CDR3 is CASSPSDQRGTDTQYF. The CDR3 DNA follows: TGTGCCAGCAGTCCTTCAGACCAGCGGGGCACAGATACGCAGTATTTT.

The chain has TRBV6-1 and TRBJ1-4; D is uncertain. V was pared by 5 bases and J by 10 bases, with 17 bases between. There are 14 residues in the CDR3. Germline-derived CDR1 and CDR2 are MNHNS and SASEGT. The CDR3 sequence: CASSQDQTAGKLFF. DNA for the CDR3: TGTGCCAGCAGTCAAGACCAAACGGCGGGAAAACTGTTTTTT.

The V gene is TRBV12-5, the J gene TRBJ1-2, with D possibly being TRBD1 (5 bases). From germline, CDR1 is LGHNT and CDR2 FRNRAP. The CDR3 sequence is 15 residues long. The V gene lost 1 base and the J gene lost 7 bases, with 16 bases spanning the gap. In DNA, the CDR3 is TGTGCTAGTGGTTTGGACGGGAGATCAGGGAGTGGCTACACCTTC. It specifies CASGLDGRSGSGYTF.

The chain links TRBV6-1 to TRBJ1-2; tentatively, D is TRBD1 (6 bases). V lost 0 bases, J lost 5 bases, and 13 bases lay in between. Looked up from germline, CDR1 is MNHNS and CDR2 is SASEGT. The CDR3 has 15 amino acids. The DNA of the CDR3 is TGTGCCAGCAGTGAAGCGGACGGGGGGCTTTATGGCTACACCTTC. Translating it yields CASSEADGGLYGYTF.

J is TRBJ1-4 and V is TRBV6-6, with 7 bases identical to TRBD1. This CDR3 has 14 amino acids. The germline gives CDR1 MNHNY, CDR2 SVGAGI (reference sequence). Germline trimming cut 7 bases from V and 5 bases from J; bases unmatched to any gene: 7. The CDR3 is CASNHRGQNEKLFF. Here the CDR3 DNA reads TGTGCCAGCAACCACAGGGGACAAAATGAAAAACTGTTTTTT.

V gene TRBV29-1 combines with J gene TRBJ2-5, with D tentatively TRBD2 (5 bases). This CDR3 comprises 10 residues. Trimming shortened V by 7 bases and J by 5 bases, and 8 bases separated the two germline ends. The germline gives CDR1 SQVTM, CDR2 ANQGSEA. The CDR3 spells CSAGVETQYF. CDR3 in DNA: TGCAGCGCCGGGGTGGAGACCCAGTACTTC.

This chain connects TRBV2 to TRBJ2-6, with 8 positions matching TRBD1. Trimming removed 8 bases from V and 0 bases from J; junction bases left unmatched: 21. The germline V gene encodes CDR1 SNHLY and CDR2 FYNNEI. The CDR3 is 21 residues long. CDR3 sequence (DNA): TGTGCCAGCGAGCACGACCTAAGGGGCGGGACAGGTTACTCTGGGGCCAACGTCCTGACTTTC. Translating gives CASEHDLRGGTGYSGANVLTF.

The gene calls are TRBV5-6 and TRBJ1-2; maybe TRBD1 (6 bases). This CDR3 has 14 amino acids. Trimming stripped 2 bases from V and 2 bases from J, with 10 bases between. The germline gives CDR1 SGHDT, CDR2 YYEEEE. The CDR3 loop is CASSFGQSNYGYTF. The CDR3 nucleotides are TGTGCCAGCAGCTTCGGACAGAGCAACTATGGCTACACCTTC.

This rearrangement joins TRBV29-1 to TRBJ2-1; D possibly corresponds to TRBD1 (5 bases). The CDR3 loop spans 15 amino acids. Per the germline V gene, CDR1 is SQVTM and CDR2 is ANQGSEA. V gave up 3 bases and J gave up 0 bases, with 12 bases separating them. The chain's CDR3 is CSVEQGIGSYNEQFF. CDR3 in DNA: TGCAGCGTTGAGCAGGGAATAGGCTCCTACAATGAGCAGTTCTTC.

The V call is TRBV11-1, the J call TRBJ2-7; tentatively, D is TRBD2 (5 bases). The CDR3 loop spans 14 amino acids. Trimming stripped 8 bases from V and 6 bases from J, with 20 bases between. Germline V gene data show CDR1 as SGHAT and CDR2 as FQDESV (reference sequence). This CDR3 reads CASATWVEGSEQYF. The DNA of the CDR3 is TGTGCCAGCGCAACTTGGGTTGAGGGCTCCGAGCAGTACTTC.

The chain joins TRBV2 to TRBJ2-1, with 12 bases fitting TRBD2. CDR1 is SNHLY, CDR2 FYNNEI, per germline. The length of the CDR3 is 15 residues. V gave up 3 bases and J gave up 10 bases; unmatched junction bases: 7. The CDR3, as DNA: TGTGCCAGCAGTGAGGCTAGCGGGAGGGCAGGGGAGCAGTTCTTC. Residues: CASSEASGRAGEQFF.

This CDR3 is CASGERYGQGSQPQHF. The CDR3 DNA is TGTGCCTCTGGGGAAAGGTATGGACAGGGGAGTCAGCCCCAGCATTTT. The chain has TRBV28 and TRBJ1-5, with 9 positions matching TRBD1. This CDR3 contains 16 residues. J lost 6 bases, V lost 11 bases, and 17 bases had no gene match. In germline, CDR1 is MDHEN, CDR2 SYDVKM.

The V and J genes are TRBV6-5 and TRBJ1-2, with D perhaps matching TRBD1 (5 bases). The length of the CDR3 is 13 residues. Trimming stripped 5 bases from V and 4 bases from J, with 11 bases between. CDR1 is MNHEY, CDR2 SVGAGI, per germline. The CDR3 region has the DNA TGTGCCAGCAGTGAAGGGGTTGGCTATGGCTACACCTTC. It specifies CASSEGVGYGYTF.